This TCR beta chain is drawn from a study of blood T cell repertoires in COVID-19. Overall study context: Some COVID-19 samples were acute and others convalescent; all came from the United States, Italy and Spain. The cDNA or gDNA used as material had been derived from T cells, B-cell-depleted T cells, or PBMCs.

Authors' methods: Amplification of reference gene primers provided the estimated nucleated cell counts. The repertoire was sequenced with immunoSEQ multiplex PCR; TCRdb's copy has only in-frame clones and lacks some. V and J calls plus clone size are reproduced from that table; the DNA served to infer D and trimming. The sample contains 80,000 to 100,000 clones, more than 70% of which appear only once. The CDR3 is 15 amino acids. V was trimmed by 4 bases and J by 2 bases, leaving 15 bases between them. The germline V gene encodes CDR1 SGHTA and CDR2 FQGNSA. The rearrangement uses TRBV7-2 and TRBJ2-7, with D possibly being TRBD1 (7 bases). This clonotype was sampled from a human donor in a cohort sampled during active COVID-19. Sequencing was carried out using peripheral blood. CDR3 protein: CASSSGGTETYEQYF. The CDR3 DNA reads TGTGCCAGCAGCTCGGGCGGGACAGAAACCTACGAGCAGTACTTC.